This T cell receptor (beta chain) was sequenced for a study of CD4+ T cells in melanoma. Regarding the study as a whole: CD8+ T cell, macrophage and B cell function reportedly correlated with neoantigen-specific CD4+ T cells. Diverse differentiation states were reported for melanoma neoantigen-specific CD4+ T cells.

As regards this clone: The antigen is not known.

Germline-derived CDR1 and CDR2 are GTSNPN and SVGIG (reference sequence). The CDR3 loop spans 14 amino acids. Trimming removed 2 bases at V and 6 bases at J, with 14 bases between. Produced via immunoSEQ multiplex PCR; TCRdb's table is partial and in-frame only. The sample gives over 10,000 clones, about 83% of which show up once; 16% is in the top ten. The J gene is TRBJ1-5, the V gene TRBV30; D might be TRBD1 (6 bases). The sample consisted of cells from a culture (not recorded whether cultured in vitro). The clonotype originates from a human donor with melanoma. This chain's CDR3 is CAWSTTGWRQPQHF. As DNA, the CDR3 is TGTGCCTGGAGTACCACAGGGTGGCGTCAGCCCCAGCATTTT.